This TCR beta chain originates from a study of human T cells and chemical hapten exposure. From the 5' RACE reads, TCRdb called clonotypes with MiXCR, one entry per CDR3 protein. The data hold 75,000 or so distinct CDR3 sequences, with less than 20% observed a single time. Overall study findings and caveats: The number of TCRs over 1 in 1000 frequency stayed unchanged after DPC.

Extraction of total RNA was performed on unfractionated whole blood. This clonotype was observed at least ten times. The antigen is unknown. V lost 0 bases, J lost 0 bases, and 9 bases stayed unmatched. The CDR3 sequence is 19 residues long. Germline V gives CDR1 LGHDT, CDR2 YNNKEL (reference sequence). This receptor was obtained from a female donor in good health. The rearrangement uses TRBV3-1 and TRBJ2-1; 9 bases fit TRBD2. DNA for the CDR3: TGTGCCAGCAGCCAAGAATTGCGGGGGGGCCTTAGCTCCTACAATGAGCAGTTCTTC. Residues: CASSQELRGGLSSYNEQFF.